The sequence of this T cell receptor (beta chain) was determined in a study of Tregs in tolerant kidney transplant recipients (dated by TCRdb to about 2019). A note on the overall study: TCRbeta sequencing was used in the study to identify donor-specific regulatory T cells before combined kidney and bone marrow transplantation, and the identified cells were then tracked after transplant. In a few healthy controls, several methods of expanding Tregs specific for an allogeneic donor were compared by TCRbeta repertoire sequencing. Points the paper makes about the study in general: Although technical replication error seemed to be minimal, the question of biological reproducibility was not addressed directly. The study was limited by small patient numbers, and the findings need validation in larger populations and under other immunosuppression protocols. The most biologically relevant and donor-specific TCRbeta repertoire appeared to be identified by expanding Tregs with activated donor B cells.

From the cysteine up to the phenylalanine, the CDR3 has a length of 16 residues. Only the CDR3 part of the read is kept: 48 bases, read in frame from the first base. CDR1 SGHKS and CDR2 YYEKEE are derived from the germline V gene (reference sequence). Remarks on this clone: This clone's antigen is unknown. The junction departs from the called germline gene at one end, perhaps through a read error.

Unstimulated Tregs (CD4+CD25+CD127-), CD4+ non-Tregs (CD4+CD25-), CD4 and CD8 cells were FACS-sorted from thawed PBMCs. Healthy control blood came either as purchased buffy coats or from healthy volunteers. Healthy control blood was separated into PBMCs by Ficoll density gradient and cryopreserved, and patient PBMCs were collected both before and after transplant. Genomic DNA was extracted from sorted cells with the QIAGEN DNeasy Blood and Tissue Kit for TCRbeta CDR3 sequencing. High-throughput TCRbeta CDR3 sequencing, which included PCR amplification with bias correction and internal controls, was done commercially through immunoSEQ. In the paper's pipeline: Unique productive TCRbeta sequences were defined by CDR3 nucleotide sequence when primers matched and otherwise by CDR3 amino acid sequence together with Vbeta and Jbeta genes. To correct sorting error, sequences shared between sorted populations at a frequency ratio of 2:1 or less were removed; the rest were assigned to the higher population. A sequence counted as donor-reactive if, in CFSE-low cells, the sequence had a frequency of at least 0.01% and was expanded at least 5-fold compared with unstimulated cells. Jensen-Shannon divergence, calculated on the top 100 TCRbeta sequences ranked by frequency, was used to quantify repertoire divergence. For samples with multiple sequencing runs, sorting error was corrected separately for each run before the runs were pooled. Drawn from immuneACCESS, this table holds only the in-frame rearrangements with V and J called that TCRdb kept. Clones are partly lost; checked studies trace under half to an unresolved V gene and leave the rest unexplained. Clone size and the V and J calls come from that table; the DNA yielded D and trimming. The sample contains 85,000 to 90,000 clones, approximately 94% of them found a single time. 4.7% of the sample is in the top ten clones.

The TCR sequence derives from a human donor in good health. The material sequenced was CD8+ T cells from blood. The sequence links TRBV5-5 to TRBJ2-1; the D gene assignment is ambiguous. The base sequence is TGTGCCAGCAGCTTGGCCTGGCGGAGCTCCCACAATGAGCAGTTCTTC. Translated, it reads CASSLAWRSSHNEQFF.